This T cell receptor (beta chain) was sequenced during a study of long-term antiretroviral therapy in people with HIV. General study results and limits: Clonal expansions arising prior to ART prevailed in the repertoire at every time point. When set beside controls, HIV repertoires had CDR3 length ranges that were narrower.

For this clone: Its cognate antigen is unknown.

The V gene lost 4 bases and the J gene lost 8 bases, with 11 bases spanning the gap. The CDR3 consists of 12 residues. Germline V gene lookup returns CDR1 SGHDN and CDR2 FVKESK. Every donor had one or more pre-ART and two or more post-ART PBMC samples. Each participant with HIV received care in the United States. The immunoSEQ assay was v3.0, run at survey level. TCRdb's copy holds only in-frame clones and misses some; the assay was immunoSEQ multiplex PCR. The sample carries 35,000 to 55,000 clones, 90% to 95% recorded once. V usage is TRBV14 and J usage is TRBJ1-2; D ambiguous. The receptor was derived from a woman between 45 and 65 years old with HIV. Material: unsorted PBMCs, obtained 3.7 years after starting antiretroviral therapy. CDR3 region: CASSPWGGGYTF. The CDR3 DNA follows: TGTGCCAGCAGCCCATGGGGTGGGGGCTACACCTTC.